The clone carrying this TCR beta chain was seen only once. What it binds is unknown. With a much larger clone just one base away, this may be a read error. This entry is derived from a study of tumor-infiltrating lymphocytes in primary liver carcinoma. About the research overall: Resecting the tumor surgically was how the patients' primary liver carcinoma was treated. The patients comprised men and women between the ages of 30 and 69 years.

A primer in the constant region served to generate TCR beta cDNA from 450 to 600 ng of total RNA. Libraries for TCR beta were built through three nested multiplex PCR rounds, which together made up a slightly modified ARM-PCR procedure. It was with TRBV1-TRBV30 forward primers and a C-beta reverse primer that the first two PCR rounds were run, at around 11 cycles each. TCRdb called the multiplex PCR reads again in MiXCR, with one record for every CDR3 protein. The sample has fewer than 350,000 distinct CDR3 sequences, around three fifths seen once. Overall study findings and caveats: For tumor-adjacent and tumor-blood pairs, overlap was less than that seen for tumor region pairs.

Blood RNA came from unsorted whole blood; germline DNA was also extracted. Chronic HBV infection was present, with no prior treatment. Trimming cost V 0 bases and J 14 bases, with 15 bases left between them. Germline V gene lookup returns CDR1 MGHRA and CDR2 YSYEKL. CDR3 length equals 13 residues. The TCR comes from a man aged 40-49 years with primary liver carcinoma and hepatitis B virus infection. This chain links TRBV4-1 with TRBJ2-3; D is unclear. The sequenced sample consisted of peripheral blood. CDR3 in DNA: TGCGCCAGCAGCCAAGAGGTAGATCGGGCGCGGTATTTT. This codes for CASSQEVDRARYF.